This T cell receptor beta chain originates from a study of tumor-infiltrating lymphocytes in primary liver carcinoma. The template, 450 to 650 ng total RNA, yielded TCR beta cDNA made with a constant-region primer. Modified slightly, ARM-PCR produced TCR beta libraries over three nested multiplex PCR rounds. TCRdb recomputed calls from the multiplex PCR reads with MiXCR, one row per CDR3 protein. In the table there are about 310,000 distinct CDR3 sequences, roughly 60% of which are singletons. This clonotype was counted many times. What it binds is unknown. Study conclusions and caveats: CD8+ and CD4+ repertoires went uncompared, the samples being bulk unsorted.

Germline DNA was extracted alongside blood RNA, which was obtained from unsorted whole blood. The sequencing input was peripheral blood. The clonotype comes from a woman aged 30 to 39 with primary liver carcinoma and hepatitis B virus infection.

The CDR3 protein is CASSLIPGEGYNEQFF. The CDR3 bases are TGTGCCAGCAGCCTTATCCCGGGAGAGGGGTACAATGAGCAGTTCTTC. This rearrangement joins TRBV11-2 to TRBJ2-1; possible D gene TRBD2, 6 bases. CDR3 length: 16 residues. The germline V and J ends were trimmed by 5 bases and 4 bases, with 18 bases remaining between them. The V gene's germline CDR1 is SGHAT and CDR2 FQNNGV.